This TCR beta chain was recorded in a study of cytomegalovirus exposure and HLA in healthy donors. 60 Vbeta and 13 Jbeta primers were used in PCR. Assay used: immunoSEQ multiplex PCR; TCRdb lists only in-frame clones, some missing. This table holds some 220,000 clones, approximately 84% found once. Study-wide points: DRB1 showed the most TCR associations and HLA-C the fewest in a later analysis, as rates varied by HLA locus.

The table lists this clone with a few counts. Its antigen is currently unknown. The CDR3 sequence is 13 residues long. Germline assignment: CDR1 SQVTM and CDR2 ANQGSEA. The material sequenced was PBMCs. This sequence originates from a woman aged 40-49 years in good health and CMV-seronegative. This chain uses TRBV29-1 with TRBJ1-1; 10 bases align to TRBD1. CDR3 loop: CSSRDRGNTEAFF. The CDR3 DNA follows: TGCAGTAGCCGGGACAGGGGGAACACTGAAGCTTTCTTT.